This is a list of T cell receptor beta chains from one sample in a study of T cells in localized non-small cell lung cancer. The protocol was immunoSEQ multiplex PCR, while the TCRdb copy is restricted to in-frame clones and leaves out a portion. The sample lists under 35,000 clones; over 75% were seen once. The source material was peripheral blood, sampled before any cancer treatment. These receptors were collected from a male donor at least 60 years old with stage III squamous cell lung carcinoma. CDR3s include the opening cysteine and the closing phenylalanine or tryptophan. A D gene is named only where the DNA matches it firmly. A clone size is listed for some rows: how often the clone was seen (once, few, many), or a class if it is expanded.

TRBD2	TRBV5-4	NA	TRBJ2-2	TGTGCCAGCAGCTCCTCCCTAGAGGTGGGAGGGCGTACCGGGGAGCTGTTTTTT	CASSSSLEVGGRTGELFF
TRBD2	TRBV5-4	few	TRBJ2-2	TGTGCCAGCAGAAGCGGGAGAGGGGAGCTGTTTTTT	CASRSGRGELFF
NA	TRBV6-5	once	TRBJ1-3	TGTGCCAGCAGTGCCAGCAACTCTGGAAACACCATATATTTT	CASSASNSGNTIYF
NA	TRBV5-1	NA	TRBJ1-2	TGCGCCAGCAGCAGGGGGACGGGTTATGGCTACACCTTC	CASSRGTGYGYTF
TRBD1	TRBV4-3	NA	TRBJ1-2	TGCGCCAGCCACCCTGGGGACAGGGGTCTAGCTAACTATGGCTACACCTTC	CASHPGDRGLANYGYTF
TRBD2	TRBV6-5	NA	TRBJ2-1	TGTGCCAGCGGACTAGCAGGGAACAATGAGCAGTTCTTC	CASGLAGNNEQFF
TRBD1	TRBV6-5	NA	TRBJ2-7	TGTGCCAGCAGTGCGACCGGGACAGCCTACGAGCAGTACTTC	CASSATGTAYEQYF
NA	TRBV6-6	NA	TRBJ1-1	TGTGCCAGCAGTCAGACAGTCCCTCCAAGCGAAGCTTTCTTT	CASSQTVPPSEAFF
NA	TRBV6-5	NA	TRBJ1-5	TGTGCCAGCAGCCGCGGGGAGGGTGACAATCAGCCCCAGCATTTT	CASSRGEGDNQPQHF
TRBD2	TRBV28	NA	TRBJ2-1	TGTGCCAGCAGTTTTGCCGCTTTGGGCCTAGCGGGAGGAGTTCTGGGTGAGCAGTTCTTC	CASSFAALGLAGGVLGEQFF
NA	TRBV19	few	TRBJ2-7	TGTGCCAGCACGGACAGAAGGAGGGAGCAGTACTTC	CASTDRRREQYF
NA	TRBV5-4	NA	TRBJ2-7	TGTGCCAGCAACCGGGACACCGAGTCCTACGAGCAGTACTTC	CASNRDTESYEQYF
NA	TRBV27	once	TRBJ2-2	TGTGCCAGCAGTTTGAATAGGGAGATAGTGGAGCTGTTTTTT	CASSLNREIVELFF
NA	TRBV7-9	NA	TRBJ1-4	TGTGCCAGCAGCAAATCCGAGGGCGCTAATGAAAAACTGTTTTTT	CASSKSEGANEKLFF
TRBD2	TRBV4-2	NA	TRBJ2-3	TGTGCCAGCAGCCAAGAGGGTGGGCGGGAGTTCTCAGATACGCAGTATTTT	CASSQEGGREFSDTQYF
NA	TRBV5-1	once	TRBJ2-5	TGCGCCAGCAGCTTGGAGGGGCCGTCCCGTGAGGCCCAGTACTTC	CASSLEGPSREAQYF
TRBD2	TRBV6-1	NA	TRBJ2-3	TGTGCCAGCAGTGAAAGAAGGACTAGCGGGGGGAATACGCAGTATTTT	CASSERRTSGGNTQYF
NA	TRBV5-6	NA	TRBJ1-1	TGTGCCAGCAGCTTGGGAGGGTTGACGATAGAAGCTTTCTTT	CASSLGGLTIEAFF
NA	TRBV9	NA	TRBJ2-3	TGTGCCAGCAGCGTAGGGGGATCAGATACGCAGTATTTT	CASSVGGSDTQYF
NA	TRBV6-1	NA	TRBJ1-5	TGTGCCAGCCGGGAACAGGGTGTTGGCAATCAGCCCCAGCATTTT	CASREQGVGNQPQHF
TRBD1	TRBV28	NA	TRBJ1-4	TGTGCCAGCAGTTCCCGACAGGGGCTAGATGAAAAACTGTTTTTT	CASSSRQGLDEKLFF
NA	TRBV9	once	TRBJ2-1	TGTGCCAGCAGCCCCCGACCGTTCGAGCAGTTCTTC	CASSPRPFEQFF
NA	TRBV27	NA	TRBJ2-5	TGTGCCAGCAGTTTGACTAGACAAGAGACCCAGTACTTC	CASSLTRQETQYF
NA	TRBV7-9	NA	TRBJ1-2	TGTGCCAGCAGCTTAGGGGACATCAACTATGGCTACACCTTC	CASSLGDINYGYTF
NA	TRBV4-3	NA	TRBJ1-1	TGCGCCAGCAGCCAAGATCGGGACCGTCTGAACACTGAAGCTTTCTTT	CASSQDRDRLNTEAFF
NA	TRBV9	once	TRBJ2-2	TGTGCCAGCAGCGGGGTAGGGACCGCGAACACCGGGGAGCTGTTTTTT	CASSGVGTANTGELFF
NA	TRBV6-6	NA	TRBJ1-1	TGTGCCAGCAGCCCTCTTTATGAGCTGAACACTGAAGCTTTCTTT	CASSPLYELNTEAFF
NA	TRBV2	medium-sized	TRBJ1-6	TGTGCCAGCAGTGAAACGGGGCTACAGAATAATTCACCCCTCCACTTT	CASSETGLQNNSPLHF
NA	TRBV30	few	TRBJ1-5	TGTGCCTGGAGTGGGGGAGGGGGCAATCAGCCCCAGCATTTT	CAWSGGGGNQPQHF
TRBD1	TRBV5-1	NA	TRBJ1-4	TGCGCCAGCAGCCCCAGGACAGGGGACGAAAAACTGTTTTTT	CASSPRTGDEKLFF
NA	TRBV18	NA	TRBJ2-6	TGTGCCAGCTCACTGCCCAATCGACAAGCTCTCTCTGGGGCCAACGTCCTGACTTTC	CASSLPNRQALSGANVLTF
NA	TRBV28	NA	TRBJ1-4	TGTGCCAGCAGTTTATTACAGGAGAAGGAAAAACTGTTTTTT	CASSLLQEKEKLFF
NA	TRBV10-3	NA	TRBJ1-1	TGTGCCAACTCCCCGGGGGCGAACACTGAAGCTTTCTTT	CANSPGANTEAFF
NA	TRBV28	NA	TRBJ1-5	TGTGCCAGCAGTTTAACCCATCAGCCCCAGCATTTT	CASSLTHQPQHF
TRBD1	TRBV6-5	once	TRBJ1-2	TGTGCCAGCAGTGAGGGGACAGGCCTCTATGGCTACACCTTC	CASSEGTGLYGYTF
NA	TRBV19	NA	TRBJ1-1	TGTGCCACCCACCCGGGACGGCTGAACACTGAAGCTTTCTTT	CATHPGRLNTEAFF
TRBD1	TRBV6-5	NA	TRBJ1-2	TGTGCCAGCAGTGTCGGGACAGGGAACTATGGCTACACCTTC	CASSVGTGNYGYTF
NA	TRBV6-6	NA	TRBJ1-4	TGTGCCAGCAGCGAGGCCTCCCAGGTCGGCGAAAAACTGTTTTTT	CASSEASQVGEKLFF
NA	TRBV28	NA	TRBJ1-2	TGTGCCAGCAGTCCTACCGGGCCTTGGGACTACACCTTC	CASSPTGPWDYTF
TRBD1	TRBV28	NA	TRBJ1-4	TGTGCCAGCAGCCCTGGGACAGGGCAGGAAAAACTGTTTTTT	CASSPGTGQEKLFF
NA	TRBV6-6	NA	TRBJ2-7	TGTGCCAGCAGCCACGGTCCCTACGAGCAGTACTTC	CASSHGPYEQYF
NA	TRBV29-1	once	TRBJ2-7	TGCAGCGCCGGACTCAGGTTCTACGAGCAGTACTTC	CSAGLRFYEQYF
TRBD2	TRBV10-3	NA	TRBJ2-5	TGTGCCTTTAAAAGACTAGCGGGAGGCGCAGAGACCCAGTACTTC	CAFKRLAGGAETQYF
TRBD2	TRBV7-9	NA	TRBJ2-1	TGTGCCAGCACCGGGCCAGCGGGGGAAATTTACAATGAGCAGTTCTTC	CASTGPAGEIYNEQFF
NA	TRBV27	NA	TRBJ2-7	TGTGCCAGCACGAGAACGGGGTCTTTGGGGGTCGAGCAGTACTTC	CASTRTGSLGVEQYF
TRBD2	TRBV11-3	NA	TRBJ2-7	TGTGCCAGCAGCTGCGGGAGGACAGCCTTGGCCTCCTACGAGCAGTACTTC	CASSCGRTALASYEQYF
TRBD1	TRBV11-2	once	TRBJ1-1	TGTGCCAGCAGCTTAGTAGACAGGGGGGAAACTGAAGCTTTCTTT	CASSLVDRGETEAFF
TRBD2	TRBV6-5	NA	TRBJ2-7	TGTGCCAGCCGGATGGCGATAGCGGGAGCCTACGAGCAGTACTTC	CASRMAIAGAYEQYF
NA	TRBV14	few	TRBJ2-7	TGTGCCAGCAGTCCTAGGCCAGGGACCTACGAGCAGTACTTC	CASSPRPGTYEQYF
TRBD1	TRBV28	NA	TRBJ2-7	TGTGCCAGCAGTTTAGGACAGGGAGGGCAGTACTTC	CASSLGQGGQYF
NA	TRBV19	NA	TRBJ2-7	TGTGCCAGTAGGCAGGGACACTCGATGGGCGAGCAGTACTTC	CASRQGHSMGEQYF
NA	TRBV7-2	once	TRBJ1-1	TGTGCCAGCAGCTTAGACGCTGGACTTGGCACTGAAGCTTTCTTT	CASSLDAGLGTEAFF
NA	TRBV7-8	NA	TRBJ2-5	TGTGCCAGCAGCCCACTGGGAGGTAGGGAAGAGACCCAGTACTTC	CASSPLGGREETQYF
NA	TRBV19	once	TRBJ1-1	TGTGCCAGTAGTATCCTGACAGCCCGAGGGACTGAAGCTTTCTTT	CASSILTARGTEAFF
NA	TRBV5-8	NA	TRBJ1-1	TGTGCCAGCAGCTTGTATCCGACGAACACTGAAGCTTTCTTT	CASSLYPTNTEAFF
NA	TRBV27	NA	TRBJ2-7	TGTGCCAGCAGCGTAGAGACAGGTTCTTCCTACGAGCAGTACTTC	CASSVETGSSYEQYF
TRBD1	TRBV28	NA	TRBJ2-2	TGTGCCAGCAGTTACCCGACAGGGACGAACACCGGGGAGCTGTTTTTT	CASSYPTGTNTGELFF
NA	TRBV18	NA	TRBJ2-1	TGTGCCAGCTCACCACAAGACAATAGAAAGGATGAGCAGTTCTTC	CASSPQDNRKDEQFF
TRBD2	TRBV6-6	NA	TRBJ2-7	TGTGCCAGCAGTCTGACTAGCGGGGGGGCACAAGAGCAGTACTTC	CASSLTSGGAQEQYF